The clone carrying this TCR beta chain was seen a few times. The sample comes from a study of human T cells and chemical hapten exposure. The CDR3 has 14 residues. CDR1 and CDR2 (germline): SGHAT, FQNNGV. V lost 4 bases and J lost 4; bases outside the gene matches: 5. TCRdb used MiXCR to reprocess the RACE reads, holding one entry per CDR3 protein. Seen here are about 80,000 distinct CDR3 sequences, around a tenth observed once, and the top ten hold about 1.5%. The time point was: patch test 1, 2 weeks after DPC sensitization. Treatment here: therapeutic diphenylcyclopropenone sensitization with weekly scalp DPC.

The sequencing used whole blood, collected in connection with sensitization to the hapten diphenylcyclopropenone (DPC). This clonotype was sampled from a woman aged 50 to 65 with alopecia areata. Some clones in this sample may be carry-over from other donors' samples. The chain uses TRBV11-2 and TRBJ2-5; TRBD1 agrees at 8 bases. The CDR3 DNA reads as TGTGCCAGCAGCTCCCGGACAGGGCGAGAGACCCAGTACTTC. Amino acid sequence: CASSSRTGRETQYF.